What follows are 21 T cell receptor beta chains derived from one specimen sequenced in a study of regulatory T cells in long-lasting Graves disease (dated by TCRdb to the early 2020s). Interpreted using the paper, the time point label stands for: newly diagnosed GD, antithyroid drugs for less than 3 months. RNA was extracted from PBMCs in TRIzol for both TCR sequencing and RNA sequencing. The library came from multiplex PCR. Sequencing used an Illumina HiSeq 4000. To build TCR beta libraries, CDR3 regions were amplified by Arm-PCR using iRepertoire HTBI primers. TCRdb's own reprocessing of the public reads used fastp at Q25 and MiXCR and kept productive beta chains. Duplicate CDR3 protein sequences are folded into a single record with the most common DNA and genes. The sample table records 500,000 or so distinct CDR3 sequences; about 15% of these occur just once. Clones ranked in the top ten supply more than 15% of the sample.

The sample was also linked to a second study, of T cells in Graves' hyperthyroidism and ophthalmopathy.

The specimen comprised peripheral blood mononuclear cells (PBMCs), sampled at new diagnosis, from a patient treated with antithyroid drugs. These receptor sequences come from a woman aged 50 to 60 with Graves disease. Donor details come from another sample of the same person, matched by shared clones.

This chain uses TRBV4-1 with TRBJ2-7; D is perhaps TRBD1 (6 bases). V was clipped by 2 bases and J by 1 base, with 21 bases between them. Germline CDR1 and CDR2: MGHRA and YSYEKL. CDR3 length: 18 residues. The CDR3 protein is CASSQRAGAITRSYEQYF. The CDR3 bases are TGCGCCAGCAGCCAACGGGCAGGGGCCATCACAAGGTCCTACGAGCAGTACTTC.

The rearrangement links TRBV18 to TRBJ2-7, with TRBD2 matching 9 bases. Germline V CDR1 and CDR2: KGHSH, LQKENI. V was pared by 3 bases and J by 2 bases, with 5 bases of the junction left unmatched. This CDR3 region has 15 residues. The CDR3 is CASSPLTSGAYEQYF. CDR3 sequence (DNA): TGTGCCAGCTCACCGTTGACTAGCGGTGCCTACGAGCAGTACTTC.

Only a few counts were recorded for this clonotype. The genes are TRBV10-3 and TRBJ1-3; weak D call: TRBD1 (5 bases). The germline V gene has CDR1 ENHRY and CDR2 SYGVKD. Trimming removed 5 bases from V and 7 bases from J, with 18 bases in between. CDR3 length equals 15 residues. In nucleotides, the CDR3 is TGTGCCATCAGTTCAGGACGGGACGCGGCGAACACCATATATTTT. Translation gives CAISSGRDAANTIYF.

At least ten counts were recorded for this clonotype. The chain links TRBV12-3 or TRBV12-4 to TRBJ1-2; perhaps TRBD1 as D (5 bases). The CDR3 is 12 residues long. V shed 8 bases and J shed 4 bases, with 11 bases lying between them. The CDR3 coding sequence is TGTGCCAGCGCTCAAGGGGTCTATGGCTACACCTTC. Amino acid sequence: CASAQGVYGYTF.

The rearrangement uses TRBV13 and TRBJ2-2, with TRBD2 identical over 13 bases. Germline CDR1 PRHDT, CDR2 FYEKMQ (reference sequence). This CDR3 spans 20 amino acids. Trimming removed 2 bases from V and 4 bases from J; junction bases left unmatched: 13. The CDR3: CASSLIPPGLAGLGTGELFF. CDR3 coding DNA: TGTGCCAGCAGCTTAATACCGCCGGGACTAGCGGGATTGGGCACCGGGGAGCTGTTTTTT.

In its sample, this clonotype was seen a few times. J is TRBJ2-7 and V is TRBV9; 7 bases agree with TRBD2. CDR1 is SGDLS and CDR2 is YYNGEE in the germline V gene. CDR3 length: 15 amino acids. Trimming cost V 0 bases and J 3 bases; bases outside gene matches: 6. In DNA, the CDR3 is TGTGCCAGCAGCGTAGAGGGAGGGCGAAACTACGAGCAGTACTTC. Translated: CASSVEGGRNYEQYF.

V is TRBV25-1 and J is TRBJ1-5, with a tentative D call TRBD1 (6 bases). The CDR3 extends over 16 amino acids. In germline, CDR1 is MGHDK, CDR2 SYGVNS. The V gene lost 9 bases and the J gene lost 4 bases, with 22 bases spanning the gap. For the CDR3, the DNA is TGTGCCAGTGCCCCAGGACAGACAGTGAAGAATCAGCCCCAGCATTTT. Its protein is CASAPGQTVKNQPQHF.

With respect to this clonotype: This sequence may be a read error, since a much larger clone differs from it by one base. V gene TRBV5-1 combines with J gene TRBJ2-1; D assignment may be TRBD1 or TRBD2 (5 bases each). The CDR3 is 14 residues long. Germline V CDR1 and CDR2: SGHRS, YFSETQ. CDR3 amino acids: CTSSATGPYNEQFF. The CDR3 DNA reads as TGCACCAGCAGCGCGACGGGACCCTACAATGAGCAGTTCTTC.

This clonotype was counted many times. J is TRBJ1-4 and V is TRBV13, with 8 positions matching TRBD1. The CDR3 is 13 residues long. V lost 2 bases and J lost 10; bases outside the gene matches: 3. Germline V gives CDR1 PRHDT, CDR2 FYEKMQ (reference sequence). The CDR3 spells CASSLQQGGKLFF. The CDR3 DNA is TGTGCCAGCAGCTTACAACAGGGGGGAAAACTGTTTTTT.

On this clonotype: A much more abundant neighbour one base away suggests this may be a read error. The CDR3 coding sequence is TGTGCCAGCAGCGCCCTATCTTTAGGCAAGCAAGAGGCCCAGTACTTC. It is translated as CASSALSLGKQEAQYF. The rearrangement uses TRBV5-6 and TRBJ2-5; no firm D call. CDR1 SGHDT and CDR2 YYEEEE come from the germline V gene. The CDR3 loop spans 16 amino acids.

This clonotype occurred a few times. The CDR3 here is CASSWGTGAEKLFF. CDR3 DNA sequence: TGTGCCAGCAGCTGGGGGACAGGGGCTGAAAAACTGTTTTTT. V gene TRBV5-4 combines with J gene TRBJ1-4, with 10 bases matching TRBD1. CDR1 is SGHNT and CDR2 is YYREEE in the germline V gene (reference sequence). The CDR3 consists of 14 residues. Trimming at V came to 3 bases and at J to 7 bases, leaving 3 bases not matched to a gene.

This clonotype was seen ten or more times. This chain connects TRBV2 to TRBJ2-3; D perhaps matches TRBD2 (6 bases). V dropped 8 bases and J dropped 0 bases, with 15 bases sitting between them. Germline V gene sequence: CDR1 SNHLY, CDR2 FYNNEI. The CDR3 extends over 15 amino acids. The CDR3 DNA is TGTGCCAGCGGGGAGGACGTCTCTAGCACAGATACGCAGTATTTT. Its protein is CASGEDVSSTDTQYF.

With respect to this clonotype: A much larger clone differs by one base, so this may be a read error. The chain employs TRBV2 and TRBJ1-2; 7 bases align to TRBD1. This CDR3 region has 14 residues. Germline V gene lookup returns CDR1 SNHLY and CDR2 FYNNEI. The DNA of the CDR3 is TGTGCCAGCAGTGTAGAGGGGGCCAACTATGGCTGCACCTTC. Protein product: CASSVEGANYGCTF.

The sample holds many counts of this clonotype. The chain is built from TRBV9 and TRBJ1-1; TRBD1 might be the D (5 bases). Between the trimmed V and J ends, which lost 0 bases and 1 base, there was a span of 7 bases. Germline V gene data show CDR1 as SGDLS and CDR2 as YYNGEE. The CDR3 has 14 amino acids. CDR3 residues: CASSVEGRNTEAFF. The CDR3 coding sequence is TGTGCCAGCAGCGTAGAGGGACGGAACACTGAAGCTTTCTTT.

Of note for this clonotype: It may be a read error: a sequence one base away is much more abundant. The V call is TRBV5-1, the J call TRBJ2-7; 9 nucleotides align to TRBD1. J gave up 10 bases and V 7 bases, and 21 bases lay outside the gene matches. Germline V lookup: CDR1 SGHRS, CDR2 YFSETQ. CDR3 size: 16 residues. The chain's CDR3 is CASFPYPRTGDTDQYF. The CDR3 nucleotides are TGCGCCAGCTTCCCCTATCCGCGGACAGGGGATACCGATCAGTACTTC.

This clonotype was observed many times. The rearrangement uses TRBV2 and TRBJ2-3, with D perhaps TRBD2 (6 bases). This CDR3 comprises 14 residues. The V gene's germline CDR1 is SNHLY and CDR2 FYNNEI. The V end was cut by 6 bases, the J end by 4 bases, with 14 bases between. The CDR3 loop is CASSWGTSSDTQYF. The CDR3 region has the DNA TGTGCCAGCAGCTGGGGGACTTCGTCAGATACGCAGTATTTT.

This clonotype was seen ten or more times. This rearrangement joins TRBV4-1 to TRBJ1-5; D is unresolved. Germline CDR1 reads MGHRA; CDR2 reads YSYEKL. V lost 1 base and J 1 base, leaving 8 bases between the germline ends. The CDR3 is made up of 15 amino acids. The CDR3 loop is CASSQGEISNQPQHF. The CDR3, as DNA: TGCGCCAGCAGCCAAGGGGAGATCAGCAATCAGCCCCAGCATTTT.

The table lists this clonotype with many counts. This CDR3 is CASIGLGDRDYEQYF. The DNA for the CDR3 is TGTGCCAGCATTGGGCTCGGGGACAGAGACTACGAGCAGTACTTC. The V gene is TRBV28, the J gene TRBJ2-7, with 7 bases fitting TRBD1. CDR1 is MDHEN and CDR2 is SYDVKM in the germline V gene. The CDR3 length is 15 residues. J was trimmed by 3 bases and V by 7 bases; bases with no gene match: 12. The full variable domain, with the rest looked up from reference TRBV28 and TRBJ2-7, is DVKVTQSSRYLVKRTGEKVFLECVQDMDHENMFWYRQDPGLGLRLIYFSYDVKMKEKGDIPEGYSVSREKKERFSLILESASTNQTSMYLCASIGLGDRDYEQYFGPGTRLTVT.

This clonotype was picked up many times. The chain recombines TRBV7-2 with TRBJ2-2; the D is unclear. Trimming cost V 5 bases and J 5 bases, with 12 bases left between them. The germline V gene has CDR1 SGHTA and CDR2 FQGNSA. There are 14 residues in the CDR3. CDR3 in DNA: TGTGCCAGCAGCCTCCATGGTGGAACCGGGGAGCTGTTTTTT. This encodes CASSLHGGTGELFF.

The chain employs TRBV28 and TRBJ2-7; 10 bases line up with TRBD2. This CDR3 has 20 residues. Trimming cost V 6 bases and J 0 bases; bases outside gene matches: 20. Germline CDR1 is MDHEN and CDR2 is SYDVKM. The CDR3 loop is CASRPHSGTSARGISYEQYF. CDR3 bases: TGTGCCAGCAGGCCCCACTCCGGGACTAGCGCGAGAGGAATCTCCTACGAGCAGTACTTC.

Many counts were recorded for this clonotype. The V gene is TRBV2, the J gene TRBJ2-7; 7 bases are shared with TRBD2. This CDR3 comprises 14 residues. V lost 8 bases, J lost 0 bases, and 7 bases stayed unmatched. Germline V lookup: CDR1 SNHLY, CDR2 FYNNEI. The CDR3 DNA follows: TGTGCCAGCGGGGGGGGGATAAGCTCCTACGAGCAGTACTTC. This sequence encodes CASGGGISSYEQYF. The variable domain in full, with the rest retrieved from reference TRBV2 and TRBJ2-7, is EPEVTQTPSHQVTQMGQEVILRCVPISNHLYFYWYRQILGQKVEFLVSFYNNEISEKSEIFDDQFSVERPDGSNFTLKIRSTKLEDSAMYFCASGGGISSYEQYFGPGTRLTVT.